These 26 T cell receptor beta chains were sequenced from one sample in a study of blood T cells in healthy people across ages. It was with a sample-barcoded 5' primer and a J-beta primer mix that a second PCR of roughly 6 to 12 cycles was run. TCRdb reprocessed the 5' RACE reads via MiXCR and lists one record per CDR3 protein. This sample has hundreds of thousands of distinct CDR3 sequences, with around 49% found just once. The specimen was blood. The receptor set was obtained from a woman in her fifties or sixties in good health.

In its sample, this clonotype was seen a few times. The chain employs TRBV28 and TRBJ2-7; 7 nucleotides match TRBD2. The germline V gene has CDR1 MDHEN and CDR2 SYDVKM. This CDR3 spans 15 amino acids. The J segment lost 0 bases and the V segment lost 3 bases, leaving 5 bases of the junction unmatched. CDR3 coding DNA: TGTGCCAGCAGTTTGGTGGGGGGGGGCTCCTACGAGCAGTACTTC. Protein: CASSLVGGGSYEQYF.

This clonotype was counted between two and nine times. The genes are TRBV5-1 and TRBJ2-7; a weak D match, TRBD2 (5 bases). V shed 0 bases and J shed 7 bases, with 11 bases lying between them. Germline V gene lookup returns CDR1 SGHRS and CDR2 YFSETQ. The CDR3 sequence is 13 residues long. CDR3 loop: CASSLAGFSEQYF. The CDR3 DNA reads as TGCGCCAGCAGCTTGGCGGGGTTCAGTGAGCAGTACTTC. Combining the CDR3 with reference TRBV5-1 and TRBJ2-7 gives the whole variable domain KAGVTQTPRYLIKTRGQQVTLSCSPISGHRSVSWYQQTPGQGLQFLFEYFSETQRNKGNFPGRFSGRQFSNSRSEMNVSTLELGDSALYLCASSLAGFSEQYFGPGTRLTVT.

This clonotype was recorded once. This may arise from a read error, as a much more abundant clone is one base away. The chain is built from TRBV25-1 and TRBJ2-1; TRBD2 matches 10 bases. With 3 bases clipped from V and 8 bases from J, the junction kept 7 bases outside the gene matches. The germline gives CDR1 MGHDK, CDR2 SYGVNS. This CDR3 has 15 amino acids. The CDR3 DNA reads as TGTGCCAGCAGTGATTCGGCTAGCGGGAGCTATGAGCAGTTCTTC. Amino acids: CASSDSASGSYEQFF.

In this sample, this clonotype turned up a few times. The V call is TRBV7-2, the J call TRBJ2-7; 9 bases are shared with TRBD2. The last part of the DNA fits TRBJ2-5 better; the J call may be wrong. Germline V gene data show CDR1 as SGHTA and CDR2 as FQGNSA. The CDR3 is made up of 15 amino acids. In nucleotides, the CDR3 is TGTGCCAGCAGCTTAGAGCTAGCGGGACGAGAGACCCAGTACTTC. It specifies CASSLELAGRETQYF.

This clonotype came up a few times. The V and J genes are TRBV5-1 and TRBJ2-7; D tentatively reads TRBD1 or TRBD2 (6 bases each). The CDR3 sequence is 13 residues long. The ends were cut back, 6 bases at V and 4 bases at J, with 14 bases in the middle. Per germline, CDR1 SGHRS and CDR2 YFSETQ. This CDR3 reads CASNGGTSYEQYF. In DNA form, the CDR3 reads TGCGCCAGCAACGGCGGGACATCATACGAGCAGTACTTC.

The table lists this clonotype with a count of one. V gene TRBV27 combines with J gene TRBJ1-2; maybe TRBD1 (6 bases). Germline values: CDR1 MNHEY, CDR2 SMNVEV (reference sequence). Trimming took 5 bases from V and 8 from J, leaving 15 bases between them. The CDR3 has 13 residues. CDR3 DNA sequence: TGTGCCAGCAGTCGACACAGGGCGGGGGGCTACACCTTC. Protein: CASSRHRAGGYTF.

The chain links TRBV24-1 to TRBJ2-1; D possibly corresponds to TRBD2 (6 bases). This CDR3 spans 16 amino acids. Germline V gene sequence: CDR1 KGHDR, CDR2 SFDVKD. The germline V and J ends were trimmed by 3 bases and 0 bases, with 11 bases remaining between them. In nucleotides, the CDR3 is TGTGCCACCAGTGATGTTACCGGGAGCTCCTACAATGAGCAGTTCTTC. Translation gives CATSDVTGSSYNEQFF.

This clonotype was observed at least ten times. This chain links TRBV2 with TRBJ2-6; no reliable D call. The CDR3 sequence is 14 residues long. V was shortened by 3 bases and J by 1 base, with 4 bases between the two germline ends. Germline V gene sequence: CDR1 SNHLY, CDR2 FYNNEI. CDR3 protein: CASSDRSGANVLTF. The DNA for the CDR3 is TGTGCCAGCAGTGATCGTTCTGGGGCCAACGTCCTGACTTTC.

The chain has TRBV25-1 and TRBJ2-7; the D gene is possibly TRBD2 (6 bases). V was shortened by 3 bases and J by 7 bases, with 13 bases between the two germline ends. This CDR3 has 13 amino acids. Germline V gene sequence: CDR1 MGHDK, CDR2 SYGVNS. This chain's CDR3 is CASSDGGIGEQYF. As DNA, the CDR3 is TGTGCCAGCAGTGACGGGGGTATCGGGGAGCAGTACTTC.

This sequence joins TRBV29-1 and TRBJ2-7, with 7 bases matching TRBD2. Germline assignment: CDR1 SQVTM and CDR2 ANQGSEA. J was trimmed by 4 bases and V by 4 bases; bases with no gene match: 13. The CDR3 loop spans 15 amino acids. Here the CDR3 DNA reads TGCAGCGTTGTCGGGACTGGCGGGAGTCTGTACGAGCAGTACTTC. It is translated as CSVVGTGGSLYEQYF.

The CDR3 loop reads CASSINSGRDPNEQFF. In DNA form, the CDR3 reads TGTGCCAGCAGCATCAACAGCGGGAGGGACCCGAATGAGCAGTTCTTC. The rearrangement joins TRBV6-5 to TRBJ2-1; 10 bases map to TRBD2. Trimming removed 6 bases from V and 7 bases from J; junction bases left unmatched: 12. Germline V gives CDR1 MNHEY, CDR2 SVGAGI. CDR3 length: 16 residues.

The rearrangement joins TRBV5-1 to TRBJ1-1, with D tentatively TRBD1 (5 bases). The germline CDR1 and CDR2 sequences are SGHRS and YFSETQ. V was shortened by 0 bases and J by 0 bases, with 9 bases between the two germline ends. The CDR3 is made up of 15 amino acids. As DNA, the CDR3 is TGCGCCAGCAGCTTGGCCGCGACAGTGAACACTGAAGCTTTCTTT. It is translated as CASSLAATVNTEAFF.

This clonotype was detected only a few times. This chain joins TRBV5-1 and TRBJ2-3, with D unclear. The CDR3 contains 15 residues. Germline V gene lookup returns CDR1 SGHRS and CDR2 YFSETQ. V was clipped by 0 bases and J by 2 bases, with 10 bases between them. The CDR3 nucleotides are TGCGCCAGCAGCTTGGAAAGCATCTACACAGATACGCAGTATTTT. It is translated as CASSLESIYTDTQYF.

The rearrangement joins TRBV6-5 to TRBJ2-7, with 9 bases fitting TRBD1. TRBJ2-5 matches the DNA end more closely, so the J call is doubtful. In germline, CDR1 is MNHEY, CDR2 SVGAGI. The length of the CDR3 is 14 residues. The CDR3 here is CASSRDRVFETQYF. The DNA of the CDR3 is TGTGCCAGCAGTAGGGACAGGGTCTTTGAGACCCAGTACTTC.

This clonotype was recorded a few times. The chain recombines TRBV28 with TRBJ2-7; D is unresolved. Germline assignment: CDR1 MDHEN and CDR2 SYDVKM. This CDR3 contains 16 residues. Trimming removed 7 bases at V and 3 bases at J, with 22 bases between. The DNA for the CDR3 is TGTGCCAGCAAGTCCCCTGGTTCCATAGTCAGCTACGAGCAGTACTTC. Amino acid sequence: CASKSPGSIVSYEQYF. The entire variable domain, with the rest obtained from reference TRBV28 and TRBJ2-7, is as follows: DVKVTQSSRYLVKRTGEKVFLECVQDMDHENMFWYRQDPGLGLRLIYFSYDVKMKEKGDIPEGYSVSREKKERFSLILESASTNQTSMYLCASKSPGSIVSYEQYFGPGTRLTVT.

The gene calls are TRBV20-1 and TRBJ2-6, with TRBD1 matching 9 bases. J lost 0 bases, V lost 3 bases, and 0 bases had no gene match. This CDR3 region has 15 residues. Germline V gives CDR1 DFQATT, CDR2 SNEGSKA (reference sequence). CDR3 DNA sequence: TGCAGTGCTAGGGGACAGGGCTCTGGGGCCAACGTCCTGACTTTC. It codes for CSARGQGSGANVLTF.

This chain uses TRBV14 with TRBJ2-5; the D gene is possibly TRBD1 (5 bases). Germline V gene sequence: CDR1 SGHDN, CDR2 FVKESK. The CDR3 has 20 amino acids. Trimming stripped 4 bases from V and 2 bases from J, with 29 bases between. CDR3 amino acids: CASSLFWTVSGRRTQETQYF. DNA for the CDR3: TGTGCCAGCAGCCTCTTTTGGACGGTTTCGGGCCGCCGGACACAAGAGACCCAGTACTTC.

The chain uses TRBV6-2 or TRBV6-3 and TRBJ2-5; either TRBD1 or TRBD2 may supply D (5 bases each). Trimming took off 0 bases at V and 1 base at J, with 12 bases between the two ends. Germline loops: CDR1 MNHEY, CDR2 SVGEGT. The CDR3 is 16 amino acids. The CDR3 loop is CASSYSSWGTQETQYF. CDR3 nucleotides: TGTGCCAGCAGTTACTCGAGTTGGGGGACCCAAGAGACCCAGTACTTC.

J is TRBJ2-2 and V is TRBV28; a possible D gene is TRBD1 (5 bases). V was clipped by 7 bases and J by 4 bases, with 16 bases between them. Germline V gene lookup returns CDR1 MDHEN and CDR2 SYDVKM. The CDR3 consists of 15 residues. The CDR3 loop is CASTVQRQTTGELFF. The CDR3 nucleotides are TGTGCCAGCACCGTCCAACGACAGACCACCGGGGAGCTGTTTTTT.

The chain couples TRBV28 to TRBJ2-7, with a possible D match to TRBD2 (5 bases). The CDR3 extends over 16 amino acids. Germline V lookup: CDR1 MDHEN, CDR2 SYDVKM. The V end lost 7 bases, the J end lost 3 bases, and 22 bases lay between the germline ends. In DNA form, the CDR3 reads TGTGCCAGCACCCGACGAGACTACCTGAGGGACTACGAGCAGTACTTC. Its protein is CASTRRDYLRDYEQYF.

The chain combines TRBV20-1 with TRBJ1-6, with no clear D. This CDR3 has 15 amino acids. Germline V gene lookup returns CDR1 DFQATT and CDR2 SNEGSKA (reference sequence). The V and J ends lost 3 bases and 0 bases respectively, with 9 bases between them. CDR3 sequence (DNA): TGCAGTGCTAGGCCGCGGGGCTCCTATAATTCACCCCTCCACTTT. Translating gives CSARPRGSYNSPLHF.

This clonotype was detected a few times. V usage is TRBV7-2 and J usage is TRBJ2-5, with 8 positions matching TRBD1. This CDR3 is built from 16 residues. J was trimmed by 2 bases and V by 1 base; bases with no gene match: 6. Germline CDR1 SGHTA, CDR2 FQGNSA. The CDR3 DNA is TGTGCCAGCAGCTTAGGAGGGCAGGGGGCTCAAGAGACCCAGTACTTC. Its translation is CASSLGGQGAQETQYF.

A note on this clonotype: At one boundary the junction diverges from the germline segment, which might be a read error. The chain links TRBV24-1 to TRBJ2-1, with 8 bases lining up with TRBD2. CDR1 KGHDR and CDR2 SFDVKD come from the germline V gene. The CDR3 loop spans 16 amino acids. The CDR3: CAASVPAGVGYNEQFF. The CDR3 region has the DNA TGTGCCGCCAGTGTTCCAGCGGGAGTGGGTTACAATGAGCAGTTCTTC.

The chain couples TRBV15 to TRBJ1-2; TRBD1 aligns across 7 bases. The CDR3 has 15 amino acids. V was pared by 4 bases and J by 3 bases, with 8 bases of the junction left unmatched. Looked up from germline, CDR1 is LNHNV and CDR2 is YYDKDF (reference sequence). The CDR3 sequence: CATSTLGGGDYGYTF. The CDR3 region has the DNA TGTGCCACCAGCACCCTAGGGGGCGGGGACTATGGCTACACCTTC.

J is TRBJ2-5 and V is TRBV4-3; 14 bases agree with TRBD2. The ends lost 1 base at V and 1 base at J; junction bases unmatched: 8. Germline V gene data show CDR1 as LGHNA and CDR2 as YSLEER. The CDR3 runs 19 residues. The CDR3 here is CASSQVWWTSGRPQETQYF. The DNA of the CDR3 is TGCGCCAGCAGCCAAGTGTGGTGGACTAGCGGGAGGCCCCAAGAGACCCAGTACTTC.

There are a few counts of this clonotype. V usage is TRBV7-9 and J usage is TRBJ2-1; D is perhaps TRBD1 or TRBD2 (5 bases each). The CDR3 runs 12 residues. Germline lookup yields CDR1 SEHNR and CDR2 FQNEAQ (reference sequence). The V end was cut by 5 bases, the J end by 15 bases, with 17 bases between. The CDR3 loop reads CASSPRDGRVFF. For the CDR3, the DNA is TGTGCCAGCAGCCCCCGGGACGGCCGGGTGTTCTTC.